A single sample is the source of the 21 T cell receptor beta chains below, sequenced in a study of shared clonotypes between healthy human individuals. Clones were read by immunoSEQ multiplex PCR, and TCRdb kept only the in-frame ones, dropping some. The sample shows 2 million to 2.5 million clones, approximately 95% of them seen only once. The sample consisted of naive CD4+ T cells from PBMCs. Subset noted: CD45RA+ positively selected. Source of these receptors: a man aged 18 to 30 in good health. Some clones in this sample may be carry-over from other donors' samples.

The CDR3 DNA sequence: TGTGCCAGCAGTGAAGGGTCCGGTCCGGCCTGGGATTCTTATGGCTACACCTTC. This translates into CASSEGSGPAWDSYGYTF. The chain has TRBV6-1 and TRBJ1-2; D not resolved. Germline V gene lookup returns CDR1 MNHNS and CDR2 SASEGT. The CDR3 covers 18 residues. V was cut by 1 base and J by 5 bases, with 23 bases left in between.

With respect to this clone: One end of the junction does not line up with germline, which may come from a read error. The same CDR3 can be traced to other DNA sequences in this sample. The chain carries TRBV4-1 and TRBJ1-1; D gene unclear. Per germline, CDR1 MGHRA and CDR2 YSYEKL. The CDR3 has 13 residues. CDR3 amino acids: CASSQDGTVKAFF. The CDR3 coding sequence is TGCGCCAGCAGCCAAGATGGCACAGTGAAAGCCTTCTTT.

This clone was recorded once. The chain couples TRBV10-3 to TRBJ2-1; 7 positions agree with TRBD2. The CDR3 is 13 residues long. Looked up from germline, CDR1 is ENHRY and CDR2 is SYGVKD. With V trimmed by 2 bases and J by 10 bases, 5 bases remained unmatched. The CDR3 DNA sequence: TGTGCCATCAGTGAGGCGGGAGTAAGGGAGCAGTTCTTC. Protein: CAISEAGVREQFF.

The rearrangement joins TRBV4-3 to TRBJ1-2, with 7 bases that match TRBD1. The CDR3 has 14 amino acids. Losses at the gene ends were 3 bases for V and 2 bases for J; bases not matched to a gene: 3. Germline CDR1 and CDR2: LGHNA and YSLEER. DNA for the CDR3: TGCGCCAGCAGCCACATACAGGGGAACTATGGCTACACCTTC. Translated: CASSHIQGNYGYTF.

The J gene is TRBJ1-2, the V gene TRBV6-4, with 10 bases aligning to TRBD1. The CDR3 contains 14 residues. Germline V gene sequence: CDR1 MRHNA, CDR2 SNTAGT. The V and J ends lost 3 bases and 9 bases, in that order; junction bases with no gene match: 7. In DNA, the CDR3 is TGTGCCAGCAGTGAAGGGACAGGGGCCGTTCGCTACACCTTC. Protein product: CASSEGTGAVRYTF.

V usage is TRBV29-1 and J usage is TRBJ2-1; 7 positions agree with TRBD2. The germline V gene has CDR1 SQVTM and CDR2 ANQGSEA. CDR3 size: 16 residues. Germline trimming cut 5 bases from V and 0 bases from J; bases unmatched to any gene: 10. CDR3: CSVLGLAAYSYNEQFF. As DNA, the CDR3 is TGCAGCGTTCTCGGGCTAGCGGCGTACTCCTACAATGAGCAGTTCTTC.

The chain has TRBV25-1 and TRBJ1-2; tentatively, D is TRBD1 (5 bases). This CDR3 spans 15 amino acids. Germline assignment: CDR1 MGHDK and CDR2 SYGVNS. Trimming removed 3 bases at V and 8 bases at J, with 19 bases between. The CDR3 sequence is CASSDSGKGAEGYTF. The CDR3 coding sequence is TGTGCCAGCAGTGATTCAGGGAAAGGGGCCGAGGGCTACACCTTC.

CDR3 sequence: CASSGGLDYEQYF. For the CDR3, the DNA is TGTGCCAGCAGCGGGGGACTAGACTACGAGCAGTACTTC. The gene calls are TRBV28 and TRBJ2-7, with 8 positions matching TRBD2. CDR3 length: 13 residues. Losses at the gene ends were 6 bases for V and 3 bases for J; bases not matched to a gene: 4. Germline-derived CDR1 and CDR2 are MDHEN and SYDVKM.

The CDR3 reads CASSLVRGALGKLFF. The CDR3 DNA sequence: TGTGCCAGCAGCTTAGTTCGGGGGGCATTGGGAAAACTGTTTTTT. This chain links TRBV7-2 with TRBJ1-4, with D perhaps matching TRBD1 (6 bases). V was cut by 1 base and J by 10 bases, with 16 bases left in between. Germline values: CDR1 SGHTA, CDR2 FQGNSA. The CDR3 consists of 15 residues.

This chain joins TRBV18 and TRBJ1-4; D unclear. The V and J ends lost 2 bases and 4 bases respectively, with 8 bases between them. Germline V gives CDR1 KGHSH, CDR2 LQKENI. The CDR3 length is 14 residues. CDR3 sequence: CASSPGQRNEKLFF. In DNA form, the CDR3 reads TGTGCCAGCTCACCAGGGCAGCGTAATGAAAAACTGTTTTTT.

The CDR3 bases are TGTGCCAGCAGCTTAGGACTAGCGGCTATCACAGATACGCAGTATTTT. This codes for CASSLGLAAITDTQYF. The chain recombines TRBV5-4 with TRBJ2-3; 10 bases line up with TRBD2. The V gene end was trimmed by 2 bases and the J gene end by 2 bases; junction bases not matched to a gene: 5. Germline V lookup: CDR1 SGHNT, CDR2 YYREEE (reference sequence). This CDR3 comprises 16 residues.

The chain links TRBV19 to TRBJ2-7, with 10 bases identical to TRBD1. Trimming cost V 4 bases and J 2 bases; bases outside gene matches: 5. The CDR3 length is 15 residues. CDR1 is LNHDA and CDR2 is SQIVND in the germline V gene (reference sequence). CDR3 sequence (DNA): TGTGCCAGTAGTACCCCGGGACAGGGGACCTACGAGCAGTACTTC. The encoded protein is CASSTPGQGTYEQYF.

The chain combines TRBV7-3 with TRBJ1-1; TRBD1 might be the D (5 bases). CDR3 size: 13 residues. Germline CDR1 reads SGHTA; CDR2 reads FQGTGA. Trimming removed 6 bases at V and 2 bases at J, with 10 bases between. The CDR3 spells CASRQGGNTEAFF. The CDR3 DNA follows: TGTGCCAGCAGGCAGGGAGGAAACACTGAAGCTTTCTTT.

This chain uses TRBV10-1 with TRBJ2-7, with 7 bases identical to TRBD2. In germline, CDR1 is WNHNN, CDR2 SYGVQD (reference sequence). The J segment lost 0 bases and the V segment lost 5 bases, leaving 10 bases of the junction unmatched. The CDR3 totals 16 residues. DNA for the CDR3: TGCGCCAGCAGTTCAGGTGGGAGGGTCATCTCCTACGAGCAGTACTTC. Protein product: CASSSGGRVISYEQYF.

The rearrangement uses TRBV6-1 and TRBJ2-1, with 7 positions matching TRBD2. V shed 4 bases and J 14 bases; nucleotides not matched to a gene: 17. The germline gives CDR1 MNHNS, CDR2 SASEGT. The CDR3 covers 15 residues. The CDR3 coding sequence is TGTGCCAGCAGTGTGGAGCCTAGCGGCGCTTCCAGGGAGTTCTTC. Translating gives CASSVEPSGASREFF.

This chain joins TRBV18 and TRBJ2-3; possible D gene TRBD2, 5 bases. From germline, CDR1 is KGHSH and CDR2 LQKENI. Trimming shortened V by 5 bases and J by 2 bases, and 14 bases separated the two germline ends. This CDR3 comprises 15 residues. The CDR3, as DNA: TGTGCCAGCTCAGATACAGCGGTTATCACAGATACGCAGTATTTT. Protein: CASSDTAVITDTQYF.

V gene TRBV7-9 combines with J gene TRBJ1-6; possibly TRBD1 for D (6 bases). The CDR3 sequence is 13 residues long. CDR1 is SEHNR, CDR2 FQNEAQ, per germline (reference sequence). V was shortened by 0 bases and J by 10 bases, with 7 bases between the two germline ends. The CDR3 reads CASSLAGGSPLHF. The DNA of the CDR3 is TGTGCCAGCAGCTTAGCGGGGGGCTCACCCCTCCACTTT.

Points on this clone: Other DNA sequences in the sample encode the same CDR3. The rearrangement joins TRBV9 to TRBJ2-5; D is possibly TRBD1 or TRBD2 (6 bases each). Germline V gives CDR1 SGDLS, CDR2 YYNGEE. The length of the CDR3 is 13 residues. The V end was cut by 2 bases, the J end by 5 bases, with 10 bases between. The CDR3 DNA reads TGTGCCAGCAGCGTGGGGGGCTGGGAGACCCAGTACTTC. Protein product: CASSVGGWETQYF.

This sequence joins TRBV9 and TRBJ2-1; the match to TRBD2 covers 10 bases. Germline V lookup: CDR1 SGDLS, CDR2 YYNGEE. Trimming took 4 bases from V and 4 from J; bases not matched to a gene: 5. The CDR3 totals 15 residues. In DNA form, the CDR3 reads TGTGCCAGCAGCCCGGGACTAGCGCGATACAATGAGCAGTTCTTC. It specifies CASSPGLARYNEQFF.

The J gene is TRBJ2-7, the V gene TRBV7-2; D is undetermined. V was trimmed by 1 base and J by 3 bases, leaving 7 bases between them. This CDR3 has 13 amino acids. In germline, CDR1 is SGHTA, CDR2 FQGNSA. The DNA for the CDR3 is TGTGCCAGCAGCTTAGAGGAGAACTACGAGCAGTACTTC. Protein: CASSLEENYEQYF.

The chain is built from TRBV5-4 and TRBJ2-7; D is unresolved. Trimming removed 0 bases from V and 2 bases from J, with 9 bases in between. Germline CDR1 SGHNT, CDR2 YYREEE (reference sequence). The CDR3 extends over 14 amino acids. CDR3 protein: CASSLELATYEQYF. DNA for the CDR3: TGTGCCAGCAGCTTGGAACTCGCAACCTACGAGCAGTACTTC.